This TCR beta chain was sequenced for a study of blood T cell repertoires in COVID-19. On the study more broadly: Sites in the United States, Italy and Spain provided acute and convalescent COVID-19 samples.

Generated by immunoSEQ multiplex PCR, the TCRdb table keeps only in-frame clones and is missing some. The sample has about 280,000 clones, 75% to 85% seen once. J lost 8 bases, V lost 6 bases, and 12 bases had no gene match. CDR1 and CDR2 from the germline V gene are MGHDK and SYGVNS. The CDR3 extends over 16 amino acids. The TCR comes from a man between 50 and 59 years old with active or convalescent COVID-19. J is TRBJ1-4 and V is TRBV25-1; the match to TRBD1 covers 10 bases. What was sequenced was peripheral blood. CDR3 sequence reads: CASSDKRDRGREKLFF. In DNA, the CDR3 is TGTGCCAGCAGCGACAAACGGGACAGGGGTCGGGAAAAACTGTTTTTT.